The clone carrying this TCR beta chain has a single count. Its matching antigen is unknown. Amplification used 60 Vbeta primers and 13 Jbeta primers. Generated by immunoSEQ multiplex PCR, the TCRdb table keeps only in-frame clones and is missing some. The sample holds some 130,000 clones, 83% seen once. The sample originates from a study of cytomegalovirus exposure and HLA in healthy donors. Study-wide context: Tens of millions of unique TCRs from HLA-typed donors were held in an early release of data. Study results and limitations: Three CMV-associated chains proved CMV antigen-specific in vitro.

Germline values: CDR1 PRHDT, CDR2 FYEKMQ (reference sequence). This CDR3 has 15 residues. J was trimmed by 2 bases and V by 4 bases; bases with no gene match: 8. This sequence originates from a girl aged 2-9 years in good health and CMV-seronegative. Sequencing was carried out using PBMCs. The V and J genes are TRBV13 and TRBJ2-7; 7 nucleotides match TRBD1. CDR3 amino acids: CASSSWTGSTYEQYF. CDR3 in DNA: TGTGCCAGCAGCTCCTGGACAGGATCGACCTACGAGCAGTACTTC.